One and the same sample provided the 17 T cell receptor beta chains below, sequenced in a study of post-analysis software for immune sequencing data. No cognate antigen is known for these TCRs. Whole-study findings and limits: Patients had higher frequencies than controls of roughly 5 TRBV segments, including TRBV5-6, TRBV5-1 and TRBV20-1.

Unique molecular identifiers featured in each of the TCR beta cDNA libraries. MiXCR was run by TCRdb on the PCR reads, yielding one entry per CDR3 protein. The sample yields some 700,000 distinct CDR3 sequences, 59% seen once. The sequenced material came from blood. These receptors all stem from a girl aged 2 to 9 with multiple sclerosis.

The rearrangement uses TRBV6-5 and TRBJ2-1, with 9 bases lining up with TRBD2. V shed 4 bases and J 8 bases; nucleotides not matched to a gene: 12. This CDR3 has 16 amino acids. Germline values: CDR1 MNHEY, CDR2 SVGAGI. The CDR3 region has the DNA TGTGCCAGCAGTTCCGATGGCGGGAGGGTCTTCGATGAGCAGTTCTTC. This encodes CASSSDGGRVFDEQFF.

The V and J genes are TRBV20-1 and TRBJ2-7; D not certain. The germline CDR1 and CDR2 sequences are DFQATT and SNEGSKA (reference sequence). The V end lost 4 bases, the J end lost 2 bases, and 12 bases lay between the germline ends. The CDR3 covers 13 residues. As DNA, the CDR3 is TGCAGTGCTATATTCCAGGAGCCCTACGAGCAGTACTTC. Translating gives CSAIFQEPYEQYF.

J is TRBJ1-1 and V is TRBV29-1; possibly TRBD1 for D (5 bases). V shed 7 bases and J shed 0 bases, with 12 bases lying between them. CDR3 length equals 13 residues. CDR1 SQVTM and CDR2 ANQGSEA come from the germline V gene. Written as DNA, the CDR3 is TGCAGCGCACCGACAGATATGAACACTGAAGCTTTCTTT. It translates to CSAPTDMNTEAFF.

The chain is built from TRBV7-6 and TRBJ2-3; D is ambiguous. The V gene lost 5 bases and the J gene lost 6 bases, with 12 bases spanning the gap. Germline V CDR1 and CDR2: SGHVS, FNYEAQ. This CDR3 region has 13 residues. CDR3 residues: CASSLTRWDTQYF. The CDR3 DNA sequence: TGTGCCAGCAGCCTGACCCGCTGGGATACGCAGTATTTT.

This clonotype was recorded only once. The gene calls are TRBV20-1 and TRBJ1-1; D is undetermined. The CDR3 spans 15 residues. V gave up 0 bases and J gave up 2 bases, with 13 bases separating them. CDR1 and CDR2 (germline): DFQATT, SNEGSKA (reference sequence). CDR3 region: CSARDLHDTNTEAFF. The CDR3 DNA sequence: TGCAGTGCTAGAGATTTACACGACACCAACACTGAAGCTTTCTTT.

This clonotype showed up just a few times. CDR3 sequence reads: CASSQSYGYTF. For the CDR3, the DNA is TGTGCCAGTAGTCAAAGCTATGGCTACACCTTC. The chain links TRBV6-1 to TRBJ1-2; no clear D. Germline V gene data show CDR1 as MNHNS and CDR2 as SASEGT. The CDR3 length is 11 residues. Trimming removed 9 bases at V and 4 bases at J, with 9 bases between.

As to this clonotype: A junction end diverges from the germline sequence, so it may reflect a read error. This rearrangement joins TRBV11-2 to TRBJ1-1; D not certain. Germline values: CDR1 SGHAT, CDR2 FQNNGV. CDR3 size: 15 residues. For the CDR3, the DNA is TGTGCCGGCAGCCCCTTGGGAATACCGAACACTGAAGCTTTCTTT. Translating gives CAGSPLGIPNTEAFF.

This clonotype was found once. The chain carries TRBV7-2 and TRBJ2-3; 11 bases fit TRBD2. CDR1 is SGHTA, CDR2 FQGNSA, per germline. V lost 2 bases and J lost 6; bases outside the gene matches: 7. The length of the CDR3 is 16 residues. CDR3 sequence: CASSLMFASGGDTQYF. CDR3 nucleotide sequence: TGTGCCAGCAGCTTAATGTTCGCTAGCGGGGGGGATACGCAGTATTTT. Complete variable domain (other parts from reference TRBV7-2 and TRBJ2-3): GAGVSQSPSNKVTEKGKDVELRCDPISGHTALYWYRQSLGQGLEFLIYFQGNSAPDKSGLPSDRFSAERTGGSVSTLTIQRTQQEDSAVYLCASSLMFASGGDTQYFGPGTRLTVL.

Comments on this clonotype: The junction departs from germline at one end; a sequencing error may be responsible. The chain links TRBV7-9 to TRBJ1-2; D gene unclear. This CDR3 is 12 amino acids long. The germline V gene has CDR1 SEHNR and CDR2 FQNEAQ (reference sequence). The CDR3 DNA reads as TGTGCCAGCAGCTGGGAGTTAGAGGGCTGCACCTTC. Translating it yields CASSWELEGCTF.

This clonotype occurred a few times. This rearrangement joins TRBV7-8 to TRBJ2-7, with 8 bases lining up with TRBD2. CDR1 SGHVS and CDR2 FQNEAQ come from the germline V gene. The V gene end was trimmed by 0 bases and the J gene end by 2 bases; junction bases not matched to a gene: 3. This CDR3 comprises 15 residues. The CDR3 DNA follows: TGTGCCAGCAGCTTAGCGGCTAGCGGGCCCTACGAGCAGTACTTC. It translates to CASSLAASGPYEQYF. Drawing the rest from reference TRBV7-8 and TRBJ2-7, the complete variable domain is GAGVSQSPRYKVAKRGQDVALRCDPISGHVSLFWYQQALGQGPEFLTYFQNEAQLDKSGLPSDRFFAERPEGSVSTLKIQRTQQEDSAVYLCASSLAASGPYEQYFGPGTRLTVT.

This chain links TRBV7-9 with TRBJ2-7; the D is unclear. The J call may be mistaken, given a closer DNA end match to TRBJ2-5. This CDR3 is built from 13 residues. From germline, CDR1 is SEHNR and CDR2 FQNEAQ (reference sequence). The CDR3 nucleotides are TGTGCCAGCAGCTTATTCATAGAAGAGACCCAGTACTTC. This sequence encodes CASSLFIEETQYF.

The chain joins TRBV18 to TRBJ2-7; D assignment may be TRBD1 or TRBD2 (5 bases each). Trimming removed 6 bases from V and 1 base from J, with 25 bases in between. The CDR3 is made up of 18 amino acids. The germline CDR1 and CDR2 sequences are KGHSH and LQKENI. The CDR3 DNA sequence: TGTGCCAGCTCCGCTGCGAAGGGGAGAAAGGAAGTATCCTACGAGCAGTACTTC. Translation: CASSAAKGRKEVSYEQYF.

The V and J genes are TRBV3-1 and TRBJ2-1; the D gene is possibly TRBD1 (5 bases). The CDR3 is made up of 15 amino acids. CDR1 is LGHDT and CDR2 is YNNKEL in the germline V gene (reference sequence). V was pared by 0 bases and J by 7 bases, with 13 bases between. Written as DNA, the CDR3 is TGTGCCAGCAGCCAAGAAGTCGCAGGGCTGAATGAGCAGTTCTTC. Protein product: CASSQEVAGLNEQFF.

The chain is built from TRBV20-1 and TRBJ2-3; 10 bases agree with TRBD2. The CDR3 spans 14 residues. Trimming removed 3 bases from V and 5 bases from J; junction bases left unmatched: 5. Germline lookup yields CDR1 DFQATT and CDR2 SNEGSKA (reference sequence). The CDR3 spells CSASLAGVRDTQYF. Written as DNA, the CDR3 is TGCAGTGCTAGCCTAGCGGGAGTACGAGATACGCAGTATTTT.

This clonotype was detected a few times. The chain uses TRBV20-1 and TRBJ2-7, with D possibly matching TRBD2 (6 bases). Germline V gives CDR1 DFQATT, CDR2 SNEGSKA (reference sequence). The CDR3 sequence is 12 residues long. The V gene lost 3 bases and the J gene lost 6 bases, with 12 bases spanning the gap. The CDR3: CSAREGQGEQYF. CDR3 DNA sequence: TGCAGTGCTAGGGAGGGCCAGGGCGAGCAGTACTTC.

The chain has TRBV6-5 and TRBJ2-3; TRBD1 might be the D (5 bases). The germline V gene encodes CDR1 MNHEY and CDR2 SVGAGI. The CDR3 is 16 amino acids. Trimming left V 2 bases short and J 1 base short, with 13 bases between. CDR3 DNA: TGTGCCAGCAGTTACGGGGCCAACCCCCGCACAGATACGCAGTATTTT. This translates into CASSYGANPRTDTQYF.

The rearrangement links TRBV5-1 to TRBJ2-3; 14 bases match TRBD2. The germline CDR1 and CDR2 sequences are SGHRS and YFSETQ. The V and J ends lost 3 bases and 2 bases, in that order; junction bases with no gene match: 2. The CDR3 contains 16 residues. The CDR3: CASSWGLAGDTDTQYF. CDR3 sequence (DNA): TGCGCCAGCAGCTGGGGACTAGCGGGAGACACAGATACGCAGTATTTT.